This T cell receptor beta chain was captured in a study of CD8 T cells in Susac syndrome. About the research overall: Treatment at blood withdrawal was none, corticosteroids, or intravenous immunoglobulin alone in Susac syndrome patients.

This clonotype was counted once. The antigen is undetermined. Whole-study findings and limits: CD8+ clones in Susac expanded most in TEMRA cells and active patients.

Negative isolation was applied to CD8+ and CD4+ T cells, and FACS enrichment was applied to TEMRA cells. The CDR3 is made up of 16 amino acids. Trimming stripped 4 bases from V and 0 bases from J, with 14 bases between. CDR1 is SGHDN and CDR2 is FVKESK in the germline V gene. The RNA, 0.5 to 1 ug, was put through reverse transcription using random hexamers. An immunoSEQ multiplex PCR generated amplified TCR beta CDR3 products spanning 54 Vbeta and 13 Jbeta. MiXCR, run by TCRdb on the immunoSEQ multiplex PCR reads, gives a single entry per CDR3 protein. The table records about 24,000 distinct CDR3 sequences, just under 95% of them present only once.

This TCR was recovered from a human donor with Susac syndrome. The rearrangement joins TRBV14 to TRBJ2-3; D ambiguous. The sample taken for sequencing was CD8+ T cells from PBMCs. As DNA, the CDR3 is TGTGCCAGCAGCCCCCAGACCCCTCGGAGCACAGATACGCAGTATTTT. Translated, it gives CASSPQTPRSTDTQYF.